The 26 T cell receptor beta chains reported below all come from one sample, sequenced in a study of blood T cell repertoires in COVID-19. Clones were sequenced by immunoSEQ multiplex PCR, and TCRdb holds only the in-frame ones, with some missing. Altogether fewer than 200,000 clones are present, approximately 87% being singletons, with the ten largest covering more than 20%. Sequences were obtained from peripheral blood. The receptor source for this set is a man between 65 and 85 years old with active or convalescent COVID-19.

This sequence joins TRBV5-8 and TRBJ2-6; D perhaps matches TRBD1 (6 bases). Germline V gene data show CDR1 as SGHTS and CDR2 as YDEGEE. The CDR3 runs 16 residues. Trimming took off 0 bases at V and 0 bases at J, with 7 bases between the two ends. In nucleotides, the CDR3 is TGTGCCAGCAGCTTGGGGACAGCCTCTGGGGCCAACGTCCTGACTTTC. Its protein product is CASSLGTASGANVLTF.

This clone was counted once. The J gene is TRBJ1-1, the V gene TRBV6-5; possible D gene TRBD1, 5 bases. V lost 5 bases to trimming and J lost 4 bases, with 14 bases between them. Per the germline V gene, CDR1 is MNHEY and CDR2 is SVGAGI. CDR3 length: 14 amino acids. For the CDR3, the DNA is TGTGCCAGCAGTACCGGGACTTCCTCCACTGAAGCTTTCTTT. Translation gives CASSTGTSSTEAFF.

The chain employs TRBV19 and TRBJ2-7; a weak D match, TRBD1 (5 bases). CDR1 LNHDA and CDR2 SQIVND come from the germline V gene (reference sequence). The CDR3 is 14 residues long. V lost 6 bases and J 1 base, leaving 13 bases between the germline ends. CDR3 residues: CASRAGWESYEQYF. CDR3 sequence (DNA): TGTGCCAGTAGAGCAGGGTGGGAATCCTACGAGCAGTACTTC.

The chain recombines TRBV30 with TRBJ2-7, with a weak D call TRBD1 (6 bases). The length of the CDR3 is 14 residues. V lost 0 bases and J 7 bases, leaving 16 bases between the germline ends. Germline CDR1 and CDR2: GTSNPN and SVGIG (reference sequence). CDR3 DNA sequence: TGTGCCTGGAGTGTTAAATGGTCAGGGGAGGAGCAGTACTTC. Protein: CAWSVKWSGEEQYF.

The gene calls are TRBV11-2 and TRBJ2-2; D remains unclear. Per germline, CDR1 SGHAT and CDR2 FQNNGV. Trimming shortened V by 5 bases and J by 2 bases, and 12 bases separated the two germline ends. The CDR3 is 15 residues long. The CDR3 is CASSPQNTNTGELFF. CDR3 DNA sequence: TGTGCCAGCAGCCCCCAGAACACCAACACCGGGGAGCTGTTTTTT.

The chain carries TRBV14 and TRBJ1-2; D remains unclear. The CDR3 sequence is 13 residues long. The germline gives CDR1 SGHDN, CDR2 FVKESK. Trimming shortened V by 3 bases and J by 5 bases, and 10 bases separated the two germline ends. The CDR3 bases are TGTGCCAGCAGCCAGACCCGAGGGTATGGCTACACCTTC. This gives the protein CASSQTRGYGYTF.

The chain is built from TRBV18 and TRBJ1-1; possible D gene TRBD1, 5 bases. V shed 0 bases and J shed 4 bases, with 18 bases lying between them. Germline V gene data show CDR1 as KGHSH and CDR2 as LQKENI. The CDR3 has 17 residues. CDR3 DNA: TGTGCCAGCTCACCACCGGTAGGGGCTAGGATGAGCACTGAAGCTTTCTTT. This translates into CASSPPVGARMSTEAFF.

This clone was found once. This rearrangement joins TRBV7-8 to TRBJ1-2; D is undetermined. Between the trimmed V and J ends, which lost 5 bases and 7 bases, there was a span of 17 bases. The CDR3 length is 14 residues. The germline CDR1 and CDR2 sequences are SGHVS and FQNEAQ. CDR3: CASSTDPGLGGYTF. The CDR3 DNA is TGTGCCAGCAGCACAGATCCAGGATTGGGTGGCTACACCTTC.

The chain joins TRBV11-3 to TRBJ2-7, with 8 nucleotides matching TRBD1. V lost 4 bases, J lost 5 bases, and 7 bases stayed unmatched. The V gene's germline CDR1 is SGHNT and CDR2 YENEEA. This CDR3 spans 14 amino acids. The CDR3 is CASSSDRGSNEQYF. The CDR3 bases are TGTGCCAGCAGCTCAGACAGGGGTAGCAACGAGCAGTACTTC.

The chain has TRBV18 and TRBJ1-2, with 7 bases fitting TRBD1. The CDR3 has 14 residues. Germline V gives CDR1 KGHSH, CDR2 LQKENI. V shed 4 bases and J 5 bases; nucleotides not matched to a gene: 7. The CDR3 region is CASSRDSQVYGYTF. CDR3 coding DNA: TGTGCCAGCTCACGGGACAGCCAAGTTTATGGCTACACCTTC.

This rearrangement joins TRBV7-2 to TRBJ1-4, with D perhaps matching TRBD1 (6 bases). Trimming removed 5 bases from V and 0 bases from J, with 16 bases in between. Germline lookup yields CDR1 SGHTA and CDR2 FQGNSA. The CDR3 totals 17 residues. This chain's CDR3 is CASSLRTGRATNEKLFF. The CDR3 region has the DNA TGTGCCAGCAGCCTCCGAACAGGGAGAGCAACTAATGAAAAACTGTTTTTT.

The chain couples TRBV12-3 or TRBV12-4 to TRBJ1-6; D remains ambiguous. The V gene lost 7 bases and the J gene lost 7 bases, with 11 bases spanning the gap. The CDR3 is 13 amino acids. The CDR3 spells CASTYGGNSPLHF. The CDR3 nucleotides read TGTGCCAGCACCTACGGAGGGAATTCACCCCTCCACTTT.

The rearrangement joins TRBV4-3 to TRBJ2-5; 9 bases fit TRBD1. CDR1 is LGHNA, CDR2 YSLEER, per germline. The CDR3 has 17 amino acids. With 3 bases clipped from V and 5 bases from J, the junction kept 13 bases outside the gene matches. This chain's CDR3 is CASSQAATGQGFETQYF. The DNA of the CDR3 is TGCGCCAGCAGCCAGGCTGCGACGGGACAGGGTTTTGAGACCCAGTACTTC.

DNA for the CDR3: TGTGCCAGCAGTCCCTGGACAGGGGGGGGTCAGCCCCAGCATTTT. Its protein is CASSPWTGGGQPQHF. The J gene is TRBJ1-5, the V gene TRBV27; TRBD1 aligns across 10 bases. V trimming: 5 bases; J trimming: 6 bases; junction bases outside the gene matches: 7. This CDR3 has 15 amino acids. CDR1 MNHEY and CDR2 SMNVEV come from the germline V gene (reference sequence).

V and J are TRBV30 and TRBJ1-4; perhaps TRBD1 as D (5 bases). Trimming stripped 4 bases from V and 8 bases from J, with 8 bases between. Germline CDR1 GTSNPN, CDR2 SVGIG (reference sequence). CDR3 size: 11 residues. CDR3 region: CAWMAGEKLFF. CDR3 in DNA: TGTGCCTGGATGGCAGGGGAAAAACTGTTTTTT.

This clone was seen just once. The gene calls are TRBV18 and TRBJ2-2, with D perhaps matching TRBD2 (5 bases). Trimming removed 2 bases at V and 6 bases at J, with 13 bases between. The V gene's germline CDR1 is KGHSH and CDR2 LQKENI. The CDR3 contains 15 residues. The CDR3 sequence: CASSPFGNVPGELFF. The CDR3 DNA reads TGTGCCAGCTCACCATTCGGGAATGTTCCCGGGGAGCTGTTTTTT. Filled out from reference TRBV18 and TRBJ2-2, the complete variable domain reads NAGVMQNPRHLVRRRGQEARLRCSPMKGHSHVYWYRQLPEEGLKFMVYLQKENIIDESGMPKERFSAEFPKEGPSILRIQQVVRGDSAAYFCASSPFGNVPGELFFGEGSRLTVL.

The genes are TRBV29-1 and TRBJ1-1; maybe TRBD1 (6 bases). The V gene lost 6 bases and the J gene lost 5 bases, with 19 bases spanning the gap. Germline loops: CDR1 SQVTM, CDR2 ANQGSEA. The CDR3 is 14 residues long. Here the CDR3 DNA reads TGCAGCGTACCGTGGACTGAAAGGGGGACTGAAGCTTTCTTT. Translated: CSVPWTERGTEAFF.

The CDR3: CASSQTGGSYNEQFF. The CDR3 DNA reads TGCGCCAGCAGCCAAACAGGGGGCTCCTACAATGAGCAGTTCTTC. The gene calls are TRBV5-1 and TRBJ2-1; 8 nucleotides align to TRBD1. Germline loops: CDR1 SGHRS, CDR2 YFSETQ. This CDR3 region has 15 residues. Unmatched junction bases numbered 3, after V lost 4 bases and J lost 0 bases.

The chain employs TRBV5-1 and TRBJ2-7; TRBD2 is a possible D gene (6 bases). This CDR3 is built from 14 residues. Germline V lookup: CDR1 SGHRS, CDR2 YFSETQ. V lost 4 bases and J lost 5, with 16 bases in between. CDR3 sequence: CASSPTGGTHEQYF. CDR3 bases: TGCGCCAGCAGCCCTACGGGCGGGACCCACGAGCAGTACTTC.

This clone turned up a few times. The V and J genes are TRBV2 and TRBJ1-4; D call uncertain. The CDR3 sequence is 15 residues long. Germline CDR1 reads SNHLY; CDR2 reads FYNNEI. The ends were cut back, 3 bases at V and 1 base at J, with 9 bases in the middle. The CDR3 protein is CASSERGVTNEKLFF. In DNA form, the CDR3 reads TGTGCCAGCAGTGAGCGGGGAGTAACTAATGAAAAACTGTTTTTT.

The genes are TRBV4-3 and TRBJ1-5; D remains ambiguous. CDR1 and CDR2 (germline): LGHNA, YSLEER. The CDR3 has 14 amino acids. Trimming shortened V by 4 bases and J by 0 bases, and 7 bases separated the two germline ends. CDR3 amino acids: CASSPRFSNQPQHF. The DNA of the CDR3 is TGCGCCAGCAGCCCCAGATTTAGCAATCAGCCCCAGCATTTT.

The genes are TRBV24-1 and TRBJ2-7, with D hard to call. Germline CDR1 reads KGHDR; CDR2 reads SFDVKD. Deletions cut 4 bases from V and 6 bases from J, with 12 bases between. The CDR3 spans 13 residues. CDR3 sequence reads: CATSDARSREQYF. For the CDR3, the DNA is TGTGCCACCAGTGACGCGAGGTCACGCGAGCAGTACTTC.

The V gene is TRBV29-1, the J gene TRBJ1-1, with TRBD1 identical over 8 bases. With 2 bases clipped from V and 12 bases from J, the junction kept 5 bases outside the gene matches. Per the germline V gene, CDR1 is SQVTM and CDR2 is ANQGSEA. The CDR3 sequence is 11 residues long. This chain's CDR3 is CSVERQGATFF. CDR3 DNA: TGCAGCGTTGAACGGCAGGGGGCGACTTTCTTT.

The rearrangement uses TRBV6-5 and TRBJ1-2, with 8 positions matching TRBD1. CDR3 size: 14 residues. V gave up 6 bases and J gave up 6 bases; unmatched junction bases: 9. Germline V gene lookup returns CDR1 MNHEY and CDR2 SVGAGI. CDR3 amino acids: CASRQGALTDGYTF. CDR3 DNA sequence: TGTGCCAGCAGGCAGGGGGCTCTAACAGATGGCTACACCTTC.

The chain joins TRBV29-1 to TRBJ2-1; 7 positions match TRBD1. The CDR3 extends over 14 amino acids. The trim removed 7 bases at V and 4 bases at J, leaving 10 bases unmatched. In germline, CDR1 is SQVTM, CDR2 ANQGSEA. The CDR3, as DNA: TGCAGCGCCATCCAAGACAGGGATTACAATGAGCAGTTCTTC. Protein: CSAIQDRDYNEQFF.

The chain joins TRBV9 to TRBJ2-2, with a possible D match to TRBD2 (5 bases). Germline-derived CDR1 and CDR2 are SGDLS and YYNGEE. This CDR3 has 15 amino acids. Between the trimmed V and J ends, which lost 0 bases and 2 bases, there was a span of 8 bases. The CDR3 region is CASSVVSSNTGELFF. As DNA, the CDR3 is TGTGCCAGCAGCGTAGTTTCTAGCAACACCGGGGAGCTGTTTTTT.